Sequencing of this T cell receptor beta chain was carried out in a study of CD8+ T cells in alopecia areata. Sample treatment: oral pan-JAK inhibitor, 5-10 mg twice daily. Findings and limits, study-wide: Among patients, TCR sharing was less clear than in mice, a difference possibly due in part to HLA diversity in the patient population.

Investigators isolated RNA and reverse transcribed it into cDNA to act as the sequencing template. The method was immunoSEQ multiplex PCR; TCRdb's version includes in-frame clones alone and lacks a portion of them. Counted here are 40,000 to 50,000 clones, roughly 65% occurring once; the ten biggest clones make up 20% to 25%. This clone was seen more than once but under ten times. The antigen remains undetermined. The TCR was taken from a human donor with alopecia areata. This specimen consisted of CD8+ T cells sorted from blood, obtained at week 4, from a patient treated with tofacitinib.

CDR3 loop: CASSLSSGNEQFF. The CDR3, as DNA: TGTGCCAGCAGTTTATCTAGCGGCAATGAGCAGTTCTTC. The chain couples TRBV27 to TRBJ2-1, with D maybe TRBD2 (6 bases). CDR1 MNHEY and CDR2 SMNVEV come from the germline V gene (reference sequence). V was clipped by 0 bases and J by 6 bases, with 6 bases between them. This CDR3 is 13 amino acids long.